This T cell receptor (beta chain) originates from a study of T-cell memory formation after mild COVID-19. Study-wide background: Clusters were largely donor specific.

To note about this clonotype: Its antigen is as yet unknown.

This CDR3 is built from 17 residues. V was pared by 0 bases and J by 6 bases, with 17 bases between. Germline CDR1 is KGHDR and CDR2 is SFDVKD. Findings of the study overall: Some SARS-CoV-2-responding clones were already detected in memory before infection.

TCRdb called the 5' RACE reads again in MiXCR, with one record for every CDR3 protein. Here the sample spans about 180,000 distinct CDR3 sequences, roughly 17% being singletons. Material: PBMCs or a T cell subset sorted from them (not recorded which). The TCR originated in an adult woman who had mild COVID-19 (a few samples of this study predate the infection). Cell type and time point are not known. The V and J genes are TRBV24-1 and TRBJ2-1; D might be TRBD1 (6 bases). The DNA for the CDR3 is TGTGCCACCAGTGATTTGGGTGGGACATCCAGGGGCAATGAGCAGTTCTTC. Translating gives CATSDLGGTSRGNEQFF.